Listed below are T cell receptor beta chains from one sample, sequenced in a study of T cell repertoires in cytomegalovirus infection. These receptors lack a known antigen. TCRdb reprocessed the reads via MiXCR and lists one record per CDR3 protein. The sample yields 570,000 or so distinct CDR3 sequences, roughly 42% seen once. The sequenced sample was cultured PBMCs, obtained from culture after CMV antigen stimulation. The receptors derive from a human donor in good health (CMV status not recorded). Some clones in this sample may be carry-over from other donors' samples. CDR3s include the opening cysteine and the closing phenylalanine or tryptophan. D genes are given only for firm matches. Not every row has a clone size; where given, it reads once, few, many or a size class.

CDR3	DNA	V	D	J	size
CATVESGTPRNTGELFF	TGTGCCACTGTAGAATCAGGGACACCCAGGAACACCGGGGAGCTGTTTTTT	TRBV24-1	-	TRBJ2-2	-
CASSLELGYTF	TGTGCCAGCAGCTTAGAGCTTGGCTACACCTTC	TRBV7-8	-	TRBJ1-2	few
CASRSAAGGKETQYF	TGTGCCAGCAGGTCCGCAGCGGGGGGAAAAGAGACCCAGTACTTC	TRBV3-1	TRBD2	TRBJ2-5	-
CASSLRQGNGYTF	TGTGCCAGCAGCCTGCGACAGGGGAATGGCTACACCTTC	TRBV7-2	TRBD1	TRBJ1-2	many
CASSFNSPQRGSYNEQFF	TGTGCCAGCAGCTTTAATTCCCCCCAGCGGGGCTCCTACAATGAGCAGTTCTTC	TRBV7-6	TRBD2	TRBJ2-1	-
CASRSAGNPNEQFF	TGTGCCAGCAGGTCAGCGGGGAACCCCAATGAGCAGTTCTTC	TRBV3-1	TRBD2	TRBJ2-1	-
CASSLGGTSVDEQYF	TGTGCCAGCAGCTTAGGGGGGACTAGCGTCGACGAGCAGTACTTC	TRBV7-6	TRBD2	TRBJ2-7	-
CSVWHGAGALFF	TGCAGCGTCTGGCACGGGGCCGGGGCGCTGTTTTTT	TRBV29-1	-	TRBJ2-2	once
CASSPPGGGKQYF	TGTGCCAGCAGCCCCCCAGGGGGCGGTAAGCAGTATTTT	TRBV7-2	TRBD1	TRBJ2-3	-
CASSRDRGPPYEQYF	TGCGCCAGCAGCCGAGACAGGGGTCCCCCCTACGAGCAGTACTTC	TRBV5-1	TRBD1	TRBJ2-7	-
CASSTDTGRGVAEAFF	TGTGCCAGCAGTACCGATACAGGGAGAGGCGTCGCTGAAGCTTTCTTT	TRBV27	-	TRBJ1-1	few
CASSPLGGRARREQFF	TGTGCCAGCAGCCCCTTGGGCGGGAGGGCCAGACGTGAGCAGTTCTTC	TRBV7-6	TRBD2	TRBJ2-1	-
CASSEERETQYF	TGTGCCAGCAGTGAAGAGAGGGAGACCCAGTACTTC	TRBV2	-	TRBJ2-5	-
CASQRGRIDTQYF	TGTGCCAGCCAAAGGGGCCGCATAGATACGCAGTATTTT	TRBV28	-	TRBJ2-3	-